A selection of T cell receptor beta chains follows, all from one sample in a study of metastatic and nonmetastatic thyroid tumors. MiXCR was used by TCRdb to re-call the PCR reads. The sample yields 30,000 to 45,000 clones, roughly 19% seen once. Sample: blood. All receptors come from a female donor with papillary thyroid cancer or a benign thyroid nodule (not recorded which). Some clones in this sample may be carry-over from other donors' samples. Each CDR3 is given with its conserved first and last residue. A D gene is named only where the DNA matches it firmly. Each size is once, few, many or a size class.

many,TRBJ2-3,TRBV30,TRBD1,CAWSEGPQGQGPDTQYF,TGTGCCTGGAGTGAAGGCCCCCAGGGACAGGGCCCAGATACGCAGTATTTT
many,TRBJ2-3,TRBV6-1,TRBD2,CASSEASGDRTDTQYF,TGTGCCAGCAGTGAGGCTAGCGGGGACCGCACAGATACGCAGTATTTT
many,TRBJ2-3,TRBV28,TRBD1,CASSSPVRGRGTDTQYF,TGTGCCAGCAGTTCACCTGTGAGGGGGCGTGGCACAGATACGCAGTATTTT
many,TRBJ2-5,TRBV3-1,.,CASSPTGETQYF,TGTGCCAGCAGCCCGACCGGCGAGACCCAGTACTTC
many,TRBJ1-2,TRBV5-1,.,CASSFSGVEGYTF,TGCGCCAGCAGCTTTTCAGGGGTGGAGGGCTACACCTTC
many,TRBJ2-1,TRBV29-1,.,CSVEGTDYNEQFF,TGCAGCGTTGAAGGGACTGACTACAATGAGCAGTTCTTC
many,TRBJ1-1,TRBV20-1,.,CSARSGRSVNTEAFF,TGCAGTGCTAGAAGTGGACGGTCTGTGAACACTGAAGCTTTCTTT
many,TRBJ2-3,TRBV28,.,CASSSPGATDTQYF,TGTGCCAGCAGTTCCCCAGGGGCGACAGATACGCAGTATTTT
many,TRBJ1-4,TRBV20-1,.,CSAETGGNEKLFF,TGCAGTGCCGAGACCGGGGGTAATGAAAAACTGTTTTTT
many,TRBJ2-2,TRBV6-4,.,CASSPGFVRTGELFF,TGTGCCAGCAGCCCAGGGTTTGTCCGCACCGGGGAGCTGTTTTTT
few,TRBJ1-1,TRBV6-1,.,CASSLRTVGHTEAFF,TGTGCCAGCAGTCTTCGGACAGTGGGCCACACTGAAGCTTTCTTT
few,TRBJ1-2,TRBV28,TRBD1,CASSLDRGRDGYTF,TGTGCCAGCAGTTTAGACAGGGGGCGGGATGGCTACACCTTC
many,TRBJ1-1,TRBV5-4,.,CASSDARRGRRTEAFF,TGTGCCAGCAGCGACGCCCGGAGGGGAAGGAGGACTGAAGCTTTCTTT
many,TRBJ1-1,TRBV28,TRBD1,CATTGPAQGRGPEAFF,TGTGCCACCACAGGTCCCGCACAGGGAAGGGGGCCTGAAGCTTTCTTT
many,TRBJ1-4,TRBV7-9,.,CASSPYISGSGEKLFF,TGTGCCAGCAGCCCTTATATATCGGGTTCAGGAGAAAAACTGTTTTTT